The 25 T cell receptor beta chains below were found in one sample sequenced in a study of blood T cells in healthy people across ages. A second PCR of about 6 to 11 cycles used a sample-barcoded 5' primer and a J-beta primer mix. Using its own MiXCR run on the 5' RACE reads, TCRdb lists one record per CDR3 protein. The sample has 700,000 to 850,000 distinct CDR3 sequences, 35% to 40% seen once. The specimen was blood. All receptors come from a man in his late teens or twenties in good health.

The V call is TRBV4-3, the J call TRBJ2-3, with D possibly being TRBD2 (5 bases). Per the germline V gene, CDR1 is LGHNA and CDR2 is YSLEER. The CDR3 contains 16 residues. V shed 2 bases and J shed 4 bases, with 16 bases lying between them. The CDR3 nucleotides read TGCGCCAGCAGCCAAAAAACTAGTGGTTCCTCAGATACGCAGTATTTT. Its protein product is CASSQKTSGSSDTQYF.

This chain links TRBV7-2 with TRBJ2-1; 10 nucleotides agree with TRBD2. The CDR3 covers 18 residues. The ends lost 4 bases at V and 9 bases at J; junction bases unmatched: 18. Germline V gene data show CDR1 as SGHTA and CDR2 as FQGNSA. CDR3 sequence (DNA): TGTGCCAGCAGCTCAGTCAAGCGGGGGGGGGTCCTTAGAGGTGAGCAGTTCTTC. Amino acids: CASSSVKRGGVLRGEQFF.

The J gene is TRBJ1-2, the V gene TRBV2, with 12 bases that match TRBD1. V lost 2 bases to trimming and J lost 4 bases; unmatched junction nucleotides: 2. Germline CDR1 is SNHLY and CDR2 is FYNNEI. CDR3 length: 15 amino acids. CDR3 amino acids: CASSERDRGLYGYTF. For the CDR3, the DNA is TGTGCCAGCAGTGAAAGGGACAGGGGGCTCTATGGCTACACCTTC. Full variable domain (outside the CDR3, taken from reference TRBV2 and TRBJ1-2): EPEVTQTPSHQVTQMGQEVILRCVPISNHLYFYWYRQILGQKVEFLVSFYNNEISEKSEIFDDQFSVERPDGSNFTLKIRSTKLEDSAMYFCASSERDRGLYGYTFGSGTRLTVV.

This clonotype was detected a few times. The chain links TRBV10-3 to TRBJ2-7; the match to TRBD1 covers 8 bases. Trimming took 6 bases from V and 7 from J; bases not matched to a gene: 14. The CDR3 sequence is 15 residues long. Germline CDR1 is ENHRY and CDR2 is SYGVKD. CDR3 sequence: CAISAGTGQYNEQYF. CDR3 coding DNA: TGTGCCATCAGCGCCGGGACAGGACAGTACAATGAGCAGTACTTC.

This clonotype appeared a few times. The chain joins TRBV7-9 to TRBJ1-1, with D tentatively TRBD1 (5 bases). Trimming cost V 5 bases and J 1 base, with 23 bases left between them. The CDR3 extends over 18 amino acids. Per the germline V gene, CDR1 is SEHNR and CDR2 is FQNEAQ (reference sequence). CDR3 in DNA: TGTGCCAGCAGCCCGACCCTCAGGGCGGGCCCTCGGAACACTGAAGCTTTCTTT. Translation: CASSPTLRAGPRNTEAFF.

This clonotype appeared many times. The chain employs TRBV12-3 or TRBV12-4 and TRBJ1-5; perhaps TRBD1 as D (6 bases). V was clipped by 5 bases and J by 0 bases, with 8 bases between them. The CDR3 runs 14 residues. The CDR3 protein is CASSTGISNQPQHF. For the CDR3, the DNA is TGTGCCAGCAGTACAGGGATTAGCAATCAGCCCCAGCATTTT.

The CDR3 spells CASSPSSIQYF. The DNA of the CDR3 is TGTGCCAGCAGTCCAAGCTCAATTCAGTACTTC. V is TRBV6-1 and J is TRBJ2-5, with no clear D. Germline CDR1 reads MNHNS; CDR2 reads SASEGT. The germline V and J ends were trimmed by 5 bases and 11 bases, with 12 bases remaining between them. The CDR3 is made up of 11 amino acids.

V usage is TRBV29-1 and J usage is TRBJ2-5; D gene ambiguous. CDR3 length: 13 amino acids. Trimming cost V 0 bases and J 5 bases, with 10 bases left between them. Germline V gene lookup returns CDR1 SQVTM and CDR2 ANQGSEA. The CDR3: CSVEDLRAETQYF. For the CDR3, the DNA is TGCAGCGTTGAAGACCTCCGGGCGGAGACCCAGTACTTC.

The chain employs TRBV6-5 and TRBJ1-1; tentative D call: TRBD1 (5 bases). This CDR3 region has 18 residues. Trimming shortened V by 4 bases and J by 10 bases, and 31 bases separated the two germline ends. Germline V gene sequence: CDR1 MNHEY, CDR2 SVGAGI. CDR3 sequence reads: CASSSTGELGTQQRGAFF. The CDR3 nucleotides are TGTGCCAGCAGTTCCACCGGTGAACTGGGGACCCAGCAGAGAGGAGCTTTCTTT.

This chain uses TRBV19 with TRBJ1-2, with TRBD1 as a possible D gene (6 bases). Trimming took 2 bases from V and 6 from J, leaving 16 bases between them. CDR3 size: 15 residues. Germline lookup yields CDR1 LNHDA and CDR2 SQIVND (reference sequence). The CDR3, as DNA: TGTGCCAGTAGTATACTCAGGGACACCAGGAATGGCTACACCTTC. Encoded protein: CASSILRDTRNGYTF.

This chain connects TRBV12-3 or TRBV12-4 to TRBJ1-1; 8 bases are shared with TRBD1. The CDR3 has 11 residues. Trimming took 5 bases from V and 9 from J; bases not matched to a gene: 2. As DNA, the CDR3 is TGTGCCAGCAGTGGACAGGGCAAAGCTTTCTTT. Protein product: CASSGQGKAFF.

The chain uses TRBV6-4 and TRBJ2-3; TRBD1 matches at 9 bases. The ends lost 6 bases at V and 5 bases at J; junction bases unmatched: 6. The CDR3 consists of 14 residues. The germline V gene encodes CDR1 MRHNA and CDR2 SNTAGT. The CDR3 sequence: CASRKDRGIDTQYF. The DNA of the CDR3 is TGTGCCAGCAGGAAGGACAGGGGTATAGATACGCAGTATTTT.

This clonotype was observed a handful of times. The DNA for the CDR3 is TGCGCCAGCAGCCCAAAGGCAGGGTCGCACGGGGAGCTGTTTTTT. It codes for CASSPKAGSHGELFF. The gene calls are TRBV5-1 and TRBJ2-2, with a weak D call TRBD1 (5 bases). The germline V gene encodes CDR1 SGHRS and CDR2 YFSETQ. Trimming removed 4 bases at V and 7 bases at J, with 17 bases between. The CDR3 sequence is 15 residues long.

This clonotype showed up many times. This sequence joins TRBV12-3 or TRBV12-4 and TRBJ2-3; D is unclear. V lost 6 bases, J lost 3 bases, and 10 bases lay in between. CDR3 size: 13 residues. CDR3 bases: TGTGCCAGCAGACCTAGGGTAACAGATACGCAGTATTTT. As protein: CASRPRVTDTQYF.

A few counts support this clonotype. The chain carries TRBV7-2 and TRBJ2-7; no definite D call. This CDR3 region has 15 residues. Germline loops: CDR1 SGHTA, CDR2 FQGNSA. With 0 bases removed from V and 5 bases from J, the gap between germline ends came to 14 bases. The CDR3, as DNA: TGTGCCAGCAGCTTAGCCTTTGGCAGGATCCACGAGCAGTACTTC. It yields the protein CASSLAFGRIHEQYF.

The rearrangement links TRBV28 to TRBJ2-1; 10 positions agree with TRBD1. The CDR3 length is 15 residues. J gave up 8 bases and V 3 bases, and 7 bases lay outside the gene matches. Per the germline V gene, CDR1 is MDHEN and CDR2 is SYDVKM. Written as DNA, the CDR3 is TGTGCCAGCAGTTTGCCGGGACAGGGGATCGATGAGCAGTTCTTC. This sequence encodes CASSLPGQGIDEQFF.

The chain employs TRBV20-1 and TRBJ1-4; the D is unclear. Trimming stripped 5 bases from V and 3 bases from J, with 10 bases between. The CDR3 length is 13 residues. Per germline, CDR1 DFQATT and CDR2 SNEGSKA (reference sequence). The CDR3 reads CSAQYTANEKLFF. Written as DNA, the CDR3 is TGCAGTGCTCAATATACGGCTAATGAAAAACTGTTTTTT.

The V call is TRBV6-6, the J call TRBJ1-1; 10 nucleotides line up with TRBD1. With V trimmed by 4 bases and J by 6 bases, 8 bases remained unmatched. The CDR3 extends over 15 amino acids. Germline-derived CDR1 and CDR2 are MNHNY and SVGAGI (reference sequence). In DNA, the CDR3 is TGTGCCAGCAGTTCTCGGACAGGGGGAATCGCTGAAGCTTTCTTT. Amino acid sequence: CASSSRTGGIAEAFF.

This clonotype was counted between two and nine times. The CDR3 region is CSASQLSGGTDTQYF. The DNA of the CDR3 is TGCAGTGCTAGTCAACTTTCAGGGGGCACAGATACGCAGTATTTT. The chain is built from TRBV20-1 and TRBJ2-3, with D possibly being TRBD1 (6 bases). V was cut by 3 bases and J by 1 base, with 14 bases left in between. Germline values: CDR1 DFQATT, CDR2 SNEGSKA (reference sequence). There are 15 residues in the CDR3.

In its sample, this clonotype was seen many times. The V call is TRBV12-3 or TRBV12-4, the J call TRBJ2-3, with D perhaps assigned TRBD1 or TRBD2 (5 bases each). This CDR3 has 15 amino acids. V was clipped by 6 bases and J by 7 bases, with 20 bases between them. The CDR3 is CASSADGTLINTQYF. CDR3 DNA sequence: TGTGCCAGCAGCGCCGACGGGACCTTGATAAATACGCAGTATTTT.

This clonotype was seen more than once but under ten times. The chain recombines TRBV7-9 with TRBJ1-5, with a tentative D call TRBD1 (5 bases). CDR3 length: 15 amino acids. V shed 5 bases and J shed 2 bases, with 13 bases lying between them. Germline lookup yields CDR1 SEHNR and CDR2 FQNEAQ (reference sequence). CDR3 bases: TGTGCCAGCAGCCCCCAGGGAGGGGGCAATCAGCCCCAGCATTTT. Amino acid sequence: CASSPQGGGNQPQHF.

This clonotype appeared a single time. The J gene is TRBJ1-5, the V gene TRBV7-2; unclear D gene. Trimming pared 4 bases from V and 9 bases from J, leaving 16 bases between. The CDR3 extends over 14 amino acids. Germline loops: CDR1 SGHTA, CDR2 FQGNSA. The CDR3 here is CASSSDGRKTPQHF. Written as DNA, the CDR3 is TGTGCCAGCAGCTCGGACGGACGAAAGACGCCCCAGCATTTT.

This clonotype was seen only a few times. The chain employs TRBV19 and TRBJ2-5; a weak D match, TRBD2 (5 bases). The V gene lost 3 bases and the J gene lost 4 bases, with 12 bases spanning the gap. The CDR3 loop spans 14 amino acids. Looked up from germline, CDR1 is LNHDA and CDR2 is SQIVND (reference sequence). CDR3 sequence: CASSMSGNGETQYF. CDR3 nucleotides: TGTGCCAGTAGTATGTCCGGGAATGGAGAGACCCAGTACTTC.

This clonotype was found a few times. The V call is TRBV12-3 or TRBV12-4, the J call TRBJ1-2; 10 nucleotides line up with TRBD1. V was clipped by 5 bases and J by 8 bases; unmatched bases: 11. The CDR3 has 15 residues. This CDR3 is CASSTPGQGLKGYTF. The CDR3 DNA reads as TGTGCCAGCAGTACCCCGGGACAGGGGCTTAAGGGCTACACCTTC.

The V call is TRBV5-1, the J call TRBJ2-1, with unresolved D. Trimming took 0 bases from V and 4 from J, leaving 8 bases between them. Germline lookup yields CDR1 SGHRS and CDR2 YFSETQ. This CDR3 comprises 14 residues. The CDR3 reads CASSLDGPYNEQFF. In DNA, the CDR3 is TGCGCCAGCAGCTTGGATGGGCCGTACAATGAGCAGTTCTTC.